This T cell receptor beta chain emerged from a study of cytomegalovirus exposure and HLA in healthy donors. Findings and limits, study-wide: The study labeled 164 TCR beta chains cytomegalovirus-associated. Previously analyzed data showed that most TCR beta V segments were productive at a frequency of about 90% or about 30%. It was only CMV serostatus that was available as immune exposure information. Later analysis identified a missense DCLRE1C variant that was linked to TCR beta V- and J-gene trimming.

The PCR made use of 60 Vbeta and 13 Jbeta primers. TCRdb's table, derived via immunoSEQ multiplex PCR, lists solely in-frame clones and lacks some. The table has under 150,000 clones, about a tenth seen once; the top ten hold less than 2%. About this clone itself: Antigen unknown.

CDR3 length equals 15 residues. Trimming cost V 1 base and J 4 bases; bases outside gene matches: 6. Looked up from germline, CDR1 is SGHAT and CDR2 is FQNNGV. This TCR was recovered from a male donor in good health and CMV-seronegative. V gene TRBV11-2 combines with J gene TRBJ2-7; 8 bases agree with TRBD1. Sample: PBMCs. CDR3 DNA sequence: TGTGCCAGCAGCTTAGCTGGACAGGGATTTTACGAGCAGTACTTC. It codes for CASSLAGQGFYEQYF.